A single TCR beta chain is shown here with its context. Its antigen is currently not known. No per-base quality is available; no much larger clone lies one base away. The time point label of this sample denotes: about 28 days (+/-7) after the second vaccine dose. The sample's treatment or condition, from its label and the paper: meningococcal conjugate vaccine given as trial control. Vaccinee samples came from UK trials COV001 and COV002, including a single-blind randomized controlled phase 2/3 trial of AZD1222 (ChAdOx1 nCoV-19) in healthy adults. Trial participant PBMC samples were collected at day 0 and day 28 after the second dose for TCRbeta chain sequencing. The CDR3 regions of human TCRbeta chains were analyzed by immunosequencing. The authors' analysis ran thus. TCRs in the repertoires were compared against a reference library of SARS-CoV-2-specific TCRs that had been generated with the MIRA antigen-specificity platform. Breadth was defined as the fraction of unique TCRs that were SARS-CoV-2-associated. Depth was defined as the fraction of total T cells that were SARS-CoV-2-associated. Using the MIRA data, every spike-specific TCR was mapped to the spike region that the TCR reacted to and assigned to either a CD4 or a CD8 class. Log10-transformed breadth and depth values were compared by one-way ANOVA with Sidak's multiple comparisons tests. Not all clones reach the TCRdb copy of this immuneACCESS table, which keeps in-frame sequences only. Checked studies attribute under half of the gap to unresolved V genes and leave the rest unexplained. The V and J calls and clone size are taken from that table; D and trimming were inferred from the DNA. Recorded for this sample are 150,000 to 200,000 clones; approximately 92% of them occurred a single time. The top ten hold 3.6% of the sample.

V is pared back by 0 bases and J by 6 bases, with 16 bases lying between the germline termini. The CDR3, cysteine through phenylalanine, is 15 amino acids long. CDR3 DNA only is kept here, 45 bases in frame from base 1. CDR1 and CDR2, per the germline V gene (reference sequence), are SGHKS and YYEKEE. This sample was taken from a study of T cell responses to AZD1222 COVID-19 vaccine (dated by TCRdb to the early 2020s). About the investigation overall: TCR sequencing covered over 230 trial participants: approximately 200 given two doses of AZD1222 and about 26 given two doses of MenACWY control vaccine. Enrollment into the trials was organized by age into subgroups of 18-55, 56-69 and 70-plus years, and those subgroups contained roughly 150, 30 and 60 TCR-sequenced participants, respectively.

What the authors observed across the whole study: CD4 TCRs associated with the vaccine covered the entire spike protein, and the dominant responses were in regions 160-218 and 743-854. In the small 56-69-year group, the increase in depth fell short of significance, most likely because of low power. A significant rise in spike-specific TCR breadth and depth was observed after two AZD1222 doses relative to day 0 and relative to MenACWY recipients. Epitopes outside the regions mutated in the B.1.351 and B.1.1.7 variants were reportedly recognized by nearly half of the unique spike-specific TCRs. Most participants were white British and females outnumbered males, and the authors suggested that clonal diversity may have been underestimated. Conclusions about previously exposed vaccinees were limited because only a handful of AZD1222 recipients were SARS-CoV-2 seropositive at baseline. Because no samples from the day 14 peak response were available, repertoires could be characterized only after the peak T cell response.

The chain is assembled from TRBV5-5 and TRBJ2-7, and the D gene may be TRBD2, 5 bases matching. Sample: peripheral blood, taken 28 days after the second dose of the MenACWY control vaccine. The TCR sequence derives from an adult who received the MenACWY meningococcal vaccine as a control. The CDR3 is CASSLVEGRISEQYF. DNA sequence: TGTGCCAGCAGCTTGGTAGAGGGTAGGATTAGCGAGCAGTACTTC.